This TCR beta chain was recovered during a study of T cell repertoires in cytomegalovirus infection. Study in general: An indication of both CMV infection and matching HLA type came from public TCR beta signatures.

The length of the CDR3 is 13 residues. Looked up from germline, CDR1 is SGHNT and CDR2 is YYREEE (reference sequence). Trimming cost V 6 bases and J 3 bases; bases outside gene matches: 4. Study results and caveats: The study identified carriers of CMV plus the relevant HLA from cumulative public TCR beta family frequency.

This clonotype was found a few times. Antigen specificity is unknown. Via MiXCR, TCRdb re-called the reads, giving one row per CDR3 protein. The repertoire holds approximately 770,000 distinct CDR3 sequences, with 29% as singletons. This TCR derives from a human donor in good health (CMV status not recorded). Some clones in this sample may be carry-over from other donors' samples. This chain links TRBV5-4 with TRBJ2-3; 7 bases line up with TRBD2. This specimen was cultured CD8+ T cells from PBMCs, taken from culture after CMV antigen stimulation. The chain's CDR3 is CASMGGGTDTQYF. The CDR3 nucleotides are TGTGCCAGCATGGGGGGAGGGACAGATACGCAGTATTTT.